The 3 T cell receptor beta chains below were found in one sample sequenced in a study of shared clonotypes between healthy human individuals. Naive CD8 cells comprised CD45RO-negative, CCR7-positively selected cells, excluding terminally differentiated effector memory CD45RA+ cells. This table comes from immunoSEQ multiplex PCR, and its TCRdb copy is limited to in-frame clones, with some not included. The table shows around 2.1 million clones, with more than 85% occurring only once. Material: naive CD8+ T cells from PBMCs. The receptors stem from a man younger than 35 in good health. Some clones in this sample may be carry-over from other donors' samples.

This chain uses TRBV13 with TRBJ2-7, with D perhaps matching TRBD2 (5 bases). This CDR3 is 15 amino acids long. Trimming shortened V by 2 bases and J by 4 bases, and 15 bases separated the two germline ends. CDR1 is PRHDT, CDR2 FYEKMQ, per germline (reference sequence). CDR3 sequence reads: CASSLLRDLEYEQYF. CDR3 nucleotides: TGTGCCAGCAGCTTACTCCGGGATCTGGAATACGAGCAGTACTTC.

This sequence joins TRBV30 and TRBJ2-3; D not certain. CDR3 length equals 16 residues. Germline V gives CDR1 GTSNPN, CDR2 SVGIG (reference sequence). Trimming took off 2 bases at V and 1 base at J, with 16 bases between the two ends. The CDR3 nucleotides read TGTGCCTGGAGTACCTCCTTGGTTATCGGCACAGATACGCAGTATTTT. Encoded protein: CAWSTSLVIGTDTQYF.

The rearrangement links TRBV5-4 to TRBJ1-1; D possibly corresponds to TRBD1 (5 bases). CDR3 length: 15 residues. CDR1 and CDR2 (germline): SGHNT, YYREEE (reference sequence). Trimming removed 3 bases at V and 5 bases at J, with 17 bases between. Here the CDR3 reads CASSSPGRTGTEAFF. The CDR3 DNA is TGTGCCAGCAGCTCCCCGGGACGGACGGGGACTGAAGCTTTCTTT. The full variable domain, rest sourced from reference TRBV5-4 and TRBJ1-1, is ETGVTQSPTHLIKTRGQQVTLRCSSQSGHNTVSWYQQALGQGPQFIFQYYREEENGRGNFPPRFSGLQFPNYSSELNVNALELDDSALYLCASSSPGRTGTEAFFGQGTRLTVV.